This T cell receptor (beta chain) was documented in a study of blood T cell repertoires in COVID-19. Study as a whole: Italy, Spain and the United States were the sources of the convalescent and acute COVID-19 samples. From T cells, B-cell-depleted T cells, or PBMCs came the material, which was cDNA or gDNA.

Trimming removed 9 bases from V and 3 bases from J; junction bases left unmatched: 12. The length of the CDR3 is 15 residues. Looked up from germline, CDR1 is WSHSY and CDR2 is SAAADI. In the study's own analysis: From reference gene primer amplification, estimates of nucleated cell counts were derived. The data were produced by immunoSEQ multiplex PCR, yet TCRdb's version contains in-frame clones alone and is incomplete. D and trimming come from the DNA, and the V and J calls and clone size come from that table. The table includes roughly 230,000 clones, 85% to 90% detected once. The chain combines TRBV10-2 with TRBJ1-2; 8 bases align to TRBD1. The receptor was isolated from a woman in her forties who had recovered from COVID-19. Sequencing input: peripheral blood. CDR3 region: CASKESGTGHYGYTF. The CDR3 bases are TGCGCCAGTAAGGAATCCGGGACAGGACACTATGGCTACACCTTC.